The T cell receptor (beta chain) described here comes from a study of blood T cells in healthy people across ages. Study findings and constraints: Measured against age, TCR beta diversity per million T cells decreased in a roughly linear manner. A greater number of naive CD4+ cells and higher diversity distinguished long-lived donors from aged donors.

This clonotype appeared once. Its antigen remains unknown. The CDR3 is 14 amino acids. V was pared by 3 bases and J by 1 base, with 9 bases between. Germline V gene lookup returns CDR1 SGHDT and CDR2 YYEEEE. The second PCR ran roughly 7 to 12 cycles with a sample-barcoded 5' primer and J-beta primers. TCRdb recomputed calls from the 5' RACE reads with MiXCR, one row per CDR3 protein. Here the sample spans 1.5 million to 2 million distinct CDR3 sequences, approximately 28% being singletons. The genes are TRBV5-6 and TRBJ2-3, with D tentatively TRBD1 (6 bases). Material: blood. The clonotype comes from a woman between 25 and 40 years old in good health. Here the CDR3 reads CASSWDTGTDTQYF. The CDR3 DNA follows: TGTGCCAGCAGCTGGGACACCGGCACAGATACGCAGTATTTT.